The sequence of this T cell receptor (beta chain) was determined in a study of T cells in Graves' hyperthyroidism and ophthalmopathy. The CDR3 loop spans 14 amino acids. Between the trimmed V and J ends, which lost 6 bases and 7 bases, there was a span of 18 bases. Germline loops: CDR1 SNHLY, CDR2 FYNNEI. The investigators amplified TCR beta CDR3 regions from RNA transcripts. When the TCR CDR3 underwent first-round RT-PCR, the HTBI primer set was used. TCRdb re-called the multiplex PCR reads through MiXCR, storing one row per CDR3 protein. This repertoire shows approximately 640,000 distinct CDR3 sequences, over 40% found once; its top ten account for less than 9%.

The V and J genes are TRBV2 and TRBJ2-5, with D perhaps matching TRBD1 or TRBD2 (5 bases each). This TCR came from an adult man with Graves' disease, either hyperthyroidism or ophthalmopathy (not recorded which). Sequencing input: peripheral blood or thyroid tissue (not recorded which). The CDR3 region has the DNA TGTGCCAGCAGCCCGGGCAGGGAGTGGGTGACCCAGTACTTC. Translating gives CASSPGREWVTQYF.